This TCR gamma chain came from a study of gamma delta lymphoproliferative disorders and STAT genes. In the study overall: For the delta chain, EuroClonality-NGS standard procedure was applied. Study findings and constraints: Most major patient clonotypes were shared with at least one healthy donor.

TCRdb reran clone calling via CATT on the multiplex PCR reads. The sample lists a few thousand gamma-chain clones; around 9.8% were seen once. The CDR3 runs 11 residues. V lost 11 bases to trimming and J lost 2 bases; unmatched junction nucleotides: 4. Concerning this clone: Its specificity is unknown.

Genomic DNA from isolated PBMCs served as the sequencing template. The sequencing sample was made of blood. The chain carries TRGV10 and TRGJ1 or TRGJ2. TCRdb gives no J gene; it was assigned here by matching the DNA to germline. TRGV10 is known as an ORF, though its function is uncertain. This clonotype was sampled from a human donor with gamma-delta T-cell large granular lymphocyte leukemia. Here the CDR3 DNA reads TGTGCTGCGGACGATTATTATAAGAAACTCTTT. Encoded protein: CAADDYYKKLF.